This is a list of T cell receptor beta chains from one sample in a study of blood T cell repertoires in COVID-19. Repertoires were generated with immunoSEQ multiplex PCR, while TCRdb's copy carries only in-frame clones and drops some. The table shows around 110,000 clones, with over 80% occurring only once. Sequencing input: peripheral blood. Receptors were obtained from a man younger than 40 with acute or convalescent COVID-19. The CDR3 runs from the conserved cysteine through the conserved F or W. Fields, in order: clone size, J gene, D gene, V gene, CDR3 protein, CDR3 DNA. The D gene is left open where the match is weak. Clone size is stated in some rows and not others, as once, few, many or a class when expanded.

clone_size: -
j_call: TRBJ2-7
d_call: -
v_call: TRBV11-1
cdr3_aa: CASSLASRGNYEQYF
cdr3_nt: TGTGCCAGCAGCTTAGCGTCCAGGGGCAACTACGAGCAGTACTTC

clone_size: -
j_call: TRBJ1-1
d_call: -
v_call: TRBV28
cdr3_aa: CASRASGPGTEAFF
cdr3_nt: TGTGCCAGCAGGGCATCAGGGCCGGGCACTGAAGCTTTCTTT

clone_size: -
j_call: TRBJ2-7
d_call: TRBD1
v_call: TRBV29-1
cdr3_aa: CSVAKTGAGYEQYF
cdr3_nt: TGCAGCGTTGCCAAGACAGGGGCGGGGTACGAGCAGTACTTC

clone_size: -
j_call: TRBJ1-3
d_call: -
v_call: TRBV6-5
cdr3_aa: CASRPQGSGNTIYF
cdr3_nt: TGTGCCAGCAGACCGCAGGGCTCTGGAAACACCATATATTTT

clone_size: -
j_call: TRBJ2-3
d_call: -
v_call: TRBV30
cdr3_aa: CAWKLVADTQYF
cdr3_nt: TGTGCCTGGAAACTAGTCGCAGATACGCAGTATTTT

clone_size: -
j_call: TRBJ2-5
d_call: -
v_call: TRBV5-1
cdr3_aa: CASSPAGRGETQYF
cdr3_nt: TGCGCCAGCAGCCCAGCGGGCAGAGGGGAGACCCAGTACTTC

clone_size: few
j_call: TRBJ2-7
d_call: TRBD1
v_call: TRBV15
cdr3_aa: CATSRGNRGSYEQYF
cdr3_nt: TGTGCCACCAGCAGAGGGAACAGGGGTTCGTACGAGCAGTACTTC

clone_size: few
j_call: TRBJ1-5
d_call: TRBD1
v_call: TRBV4-3
cdr3_aa: CASSQDWGTDSNQPQHF
cdr3_nt: TGCGCCAGCAGCCAAGATTGGGGGACAGATAGCAATCAGCCCCAGCATTTT

clone_size: -
j_call: TRBJ1-1
d_call: -
v_call: TRBV18
cdr3_aa: CASSREGNTEAFF
cdr3_nt: TGTGCCAGCTCACGGGAGGGGAACACTGAAGCTTTCTTT

clone_size: -
j_call: TRBJ1-1
d_call: TRBD1
v_call: TRBV6-5
cdr3_aa: CASSQGAPTEAFF
cdr3_nt: TGTGCCAGCAGTCAGGGGGCGCCAACTGAAGCTTTCTTT

clone_size: -
j_call: TRBJ1-4
d_call: -
v_call: TRBV6-6
cdr3_aa: CASSRAGRYATNEKLFF
cdr3_nt: TGTGCCAGCAGTCGCGCAGGGCGATATGCAACTAATGAAAAACTGTTTTTT

clone_size: -
j_call: TRBJ1-5
d_call: TRBD1
v_call: TRBV30
cdr3_aa: CAWSVSGQVIQPQHF
cdr3_nt: TGTGCCTGGAGTGTTTCGGGACAGGTTATACAGCCCCAGCATTTT

clone_size: -
j_call: TRBJ1-6
d_call: TRBD1
v_call: TRBV14
cdr3_aa: CASSLTGHNSPLHF
cdr3_nt: TGTGCCAGCAGCCTGACAGGGCATAATTCACCCCTCCACTTT

clone_size: -
j_call: TRBJ2-1
d_call: -
v_call: TRBV25-1
cdr3_aa: CASSMSGRGYNEQFF
cdr3_nt: TGTGCCAGCAGTATGAGCGGAAGAGGATACAATGAGCAGTTCTTC

clone_size: -
j_call: TRBJ2-3
d_call: TRBD2
v_call: TRBV4-2
cdr3_aa: CASSQEASGVSDTQYF
cdr3_nt: TGTGCCAGCAGCCAAGAGGCTAGCGGGGTATCAGATACGCAGTATTTT

clone_size: -
j_call: TRBJ1-2
d_call: TRBD1
v_call: TRBV7-8
cdr3_aa: CASSPHGDSVLYGYTF
cdr3_nt: TGTGCCAGCAGCCCCCACGGGGACAGTGTGCTTTATGGCTACACCTTC

clone_size: -
j_call: TRBJ1-6
d_call: -
v_call: TRBV6-4
cdr3_aa: CASSDSTRDNSPLHF
cdr3_nt: TGTGCCAGCAGTGACTCGACCAGGGATAATTCACCCCTCCACTTT

clone_size: -
j_call: TRBJ1-5
d_call: TRBD1
v_call: TRBV9
cdr3_aa: CASSPGQGKGSNQPQHF
cdr3_nt: TGTGCCAGCAGCCCGGGACAGGGGAAGGGAAGCAATCAGCCCCAGCATTTT

clone_size: -
j_call: TRBJ2-1
d_call: -
v_call: TRBV19
cdr3_aa: CASSEGDTAYNEQFF
cdr3_nt: TGTGCCAGTAGTGAAGGGGATACCGCCTACAATGAGCAGTTCTTC

clone_size: -
j_call: TRBJ1-4
d_call: -
v_call: TRBV19
cdr3_aa: CASSMPTGSLFF
cdr3_nt: TGTGCCAGTAGTATGCCAACAGGGAGCCTGTTTTTT

clone_size: -
j_call: TRBJ2-5
d_call: TRBD2
v_call: TRBV5-8
cdr3_aa: CASCRTSGQETQYF
cdr3_nt: TGTGCCAGCTGCCGGACTAGCGGCCAAGAGACCCAGTACTTC

clone_size: few
j_call: TRBJ2-3
d_call: -
v_call: TRBV5-4
cdr3_aa: CASSSDRYTQYF
cdr3_nt: TGTGCCAGCAGTTCAGACAGGTATACGCAGTATTTT

clone_size: -
j_call: TRBJ2-1
d_call: TRBD1
v_call: TRBV6-5
cdr3_aa: CASSLDRGRNEQFF
cdr3_nt: TGTGCCAGCAGTCTGGACAGGGGGAGGAATGAGCAGTTCTTC

clone_size: -
j_call: TRBJ1-1
d_call: -
v_call: TRBV6-1
cdr3_aa: CASTSGIEAFF
cdr3_nt: TGTGCCAGCACCTCGGGGATTGAAGCTTTCTTT

clone_size: -
j_call: TRBJ2-5
d_call: -
v_call: TRBV3-1/TRBV3-2
cdr3_aa: CASSPREGAIRYF
cdr3_nt: TGTGCCAGCAGCCCCCGGGAGGGGGCGATCCGGTACTTC

clone_size: -
j_call: TRBJ2-2
d_call: -
v_call: TRBV12-3/TRBV12-4
cdr3_aa: CASREGNTGELFF
cdr3_nt: TGTGCCAGCAGGGAGGGAAACACCGGGGAGCTGTTTTTT

clone_size: -
j_call: TRBJ2-2
d_call: -
v_call: TRBV7-8
cdr3_aa: CASAGSGTGELFF
cdr3_nt: TGTGCCAGCGCCGGGTCTGGCACCGGGGAGCTGTTTTTT

clone_size: -
j_call: TRBJ2-1
d_call: TRBD2
v_call: TRBV25-1
cdr3_aa: CASSEWAPSGGAEFF
cdr3_nt: TGTGCCAGCAGTGAATGGGCCCCTAGCGGGGGGGCGGAGTTCTTC

clone_size: -
j_call: TRBJ2-1
d_call: TRBD2
v_call: TRBV6-6
cdr3_aa: CASSYYLAGVDNEQFF
cdr3_nt: TGTGCCAGCAGTTACTATCTAGCGGGAGTCGACAATGAGCAGTTCTTC

clone_size: -
j_call: TRBJ1-2
d_call: TRBD1
v_call: TRBV19
cdr3_aa: CASSTPGGVTPGQGRYGYTF
cdr3_nt: TGTGCCAGTAGTACCCCAGGAGGCGTCACCCCGGGACAGGGTCGATATGGCTACACCTTC

clone_size: -
j_call: TRBJ1-1
d_call: -
v_call: TRBV6-5
cdr3_aa: CASSYSSRNTEAFF
cdr3_nt: TGTGCCAGCAGTTACTCTTCTAGGAACACTGAAGCTTTCTTT

clone_size: -
j_call: TRBJ2-1
d_call: TRBD2
v_call: TRBV19
cdr3_aa: CASSIGTNEQFF
cdr3_nt: TGTGCCAGTAGTATCGGGACTAACGAGCAGTTCTTC

clone_size: -
j_call: TRBJ1-5
d_call: -
v_call: TRBV6-1
cdr3_aa: CASSVVRQTYNQPQHF
cdr3_nt: TGTGCCAGCAGTGTAGTAAGACAGACATACAATCAGCCCCAGCATTTT

clone_size: -
j_call: TRBJ1-1
d_call: -
v_call: TRBV6-2/TRBV6-3
cdr3_aa: CASSYREGDTEAFF
cdr3_nt: TGTGCCAGCAGTTACAGGGAGGGGGACACTGAAGCTTTCTTT

clone_size: -
j_call: TRBJ2-3
d_call: -
v_call: TRBV25-1
cdr3_aa: CASSEFAPRGTDTQYF
cdr3_nt: TGTGCCAGCAGTGAATTTGCCCCGAGGGGCACAGATACGCAGTATTTT

clone_size: few
j_call: TRBJ2-7
d_call: -
v_call: TRBV11-2
cdr3_aa: CASSLDLSGLGYEQYF
cdr3_nt: TGTGCCAGCAGCTTAGATCTAAGCGGTCTCGGGTACGAGCAGTACTTC

clone_size: few
j_call: TRBJ1-1
d_call: -
v_call: TRBV6-5
cdr3_aa: CASSYFWNTEAFF
cdr3_nt: TGTGCCAGCAGTTACTTCTGGAACACTGAAGCTTTCTTT

clone_size: -
j_call: TRBJ2-7
d_call: -
v_call: TRBV19
cdr3_aa: CASSKRSVRTEGSVQQYF
cdr3_nt: TGTGCCAGTAGTAAGAGATCCGTAAGGACAGAAGGGTCCGTACAGCAGTACTTC

clone_size: -
j_call: TRBJ1-1
d_call: -
v_call: TRBV11-3
cdr3_aa: CASSLGPGNTEAFF
cdr3_nt: TGTGCCAGCAGCTTAGGACCAGGGAACACTGAAGCTTTCTTT

clone_size: -
j_call: TRBJ1-1
d_call: -
v_call: TRBV2
cdr3_aa: CASGTALNTEAFF
cdr3_nt: TGTGCCAGCGGTACAGCCTTGAACACTGAAGCTTTCTTT

clone_size: -
j_call: TRBJ1-5
d_call: TRBD1
v_call: TRBV18
cdr3_aa: CASSPPPDRQYQPQHF
cdr3_nt: TGTGCCAGCTCACCACCCCCGGACAGGCAGTATCAGCCCCAGCATTTT

clone_size: -
j_call: TRBJ1-4
d_call: TRBD1
v_call: TRBV25-1
cdr3_aa: CASSVQGAPSNEKLFF
cdr3_nt: TGTGCCAGCAGCGTACAGGGGGCGCCGTCTAATGAAAAACTGTTTTTT

clone_size: -
j_call: TRBJ1-1
d_call: -
v_call: TRBV4-1
cdr3_aa: CASSQEDSNTEAFF
cdr3_nt: TGCGCCAGCAGCCAAGAAGACTCGAACACTGAAGCTTTCTTT

clone_size: -
j_call: TRBJ1-2
d_call: -
v_call: TRBV21-1
cdr3_aa: CASSKSRGQNYGYTF
cdr3_nt: TGTGCCAGCAGCAAATCCCGGGGACAGAACTATGGCTACACCTTC

clone_size: once
j_call: TRBJ2-5
d_call: TRBD2
v_call: TRBV27
cdr3_aa: CASKNSGGVRSTQYF
cdr3_nt: TGTGCCAGCAAGAATAGCGGGGGGGTCCGGTCGACCCAGTACTTC

clone_size: -
j_call: TRBJ2-2
d_call: -
v_call: TRBV7-3
cdr3_aa: CASSPRSNTGELFF
cdr3_nt: TGTGCCAGCAGCCCCCGTTCGAACACCGGGGAGCTGTTTTTT

clone_size: -
j_call: TRBJ1-2
d_call: -
v_call: TRBV14
cdr3_aa: CASSTAFRGYTGRGYTF
cdr3_nt: TGTGCCAGCAGCACAGCGTTTCGGGGATACACGGGTCGGGGCTACACCTTC

clone_size: -
j_call: TRBJ1-3
d_call: -
v_call: TRBV6-1
cdr3_aa: CASSESPGDSGNTIYF
cdr3_nt: TGTGCCAGCAGTGAATCCCCGGGGGACTCTGGAAACACCATATATTTT

clone_size: -
j_call: TRBJ1-6
d_call: -
v_call: TRBV7-2
cdr3_aa: CASSLESGSPLHF
cdr3_nt: TGTGCCAGCAGCTTAGAATCGGGGTCACCCCTCCACTTT

clone_size: -
j_call: TRBJ1-6
d_call: -
v_call: TRBV5-8
cdr3_aa: CASSPDSSYNSPLHF
cdr3_nt: TGTGCCAGCAGCCCGGACAGCTCCTATAATTCACCCCTCCACTTT

clone_size: -
j_call: TRBJ2-2
d_call: TRBD2
v_call: TRBV10-1
cdr3_aa: CASSDSGTSRIGELFF
cdr3_nt: TGCGCCAGCTCCGATTCCGGGACTAGTAGGATCGGGGAGCTGTTTTTT

clone_size: once
j_call: TRBJ2-1
d_call: -
v_call: TRBV12-3/TRBV12-4
cdr3_aa: CASSLPYNEQFF
cdr3_nt: TGTGCCAGCAGTTTACCTTACAATGAGCAGTTCTTC

clone_size: -
j_call: TRBJ1-4
d_call: -
v_call: TRBV15
cdr3_aa: CATSRARVANEKLFF
cdr3_nt: TGTGCCACCAGCAGAGCCAGGGTGGCTAATGAAAAACTGTTTTTT

clone_size: many
j_call: TRBJ2-1
d_call: -
v_call: TRBV14
cdr3_aa: CASSQFYEQFF
cdr3_nt: TGTGCCAGCAGTCAATTCTATGAGCAGTTCTTC

clone_size: -
j_call: TRBJ1-2
d_call: TRBD1
v_call: TRBV29-1
cdr3_aa: CSVVGQGNNYGYTF
cdr3_nt: TGCAGCGTAGTGGGACAGGGAAATAACTATGGCTACACCTTC